This TCR beta chain is from a study of CD4 T cells in relation to SARS-CoV-2 and coronaviruses. Study conclusions and caveats: Monoreactive clones expanded significantly more to SARS-CoV-2 than crossreactive clones did.

Trimming shortened V by 1 base and J by 3 bases, and 8 bases separated the two germline ends. Germline V gene lookup returns CDR1 SGHDT and CDR2 YYEEEE. The CDR3 has 15 amino acids. Measured with immunoSEQ multiplex PCR; TCRdb has only the in-frame clones, and not every one. This table has about 26,000 clones, more than 65% appearing once. CD4+ T cells from unexposed donors were obtained before the COVID-19 pandemic (2011-2018). CD4+ T cells were isolated from the cells after around 11 days of culture. To note about this clone: Its matching antigen is unknown.

The chain couples TRBV5-6 to TRBJ1-6; D is uncertain. The specimen was CD4+ T cells from PBMCs, cultured in vitro. The source is a human donor in good health. CDR3 bases: TGTGCCAGCAGCTTGACGGCCCTCTATAATTCACCCCTCCACTTT. Protein sequence: CASSLTALYNSPLHF.